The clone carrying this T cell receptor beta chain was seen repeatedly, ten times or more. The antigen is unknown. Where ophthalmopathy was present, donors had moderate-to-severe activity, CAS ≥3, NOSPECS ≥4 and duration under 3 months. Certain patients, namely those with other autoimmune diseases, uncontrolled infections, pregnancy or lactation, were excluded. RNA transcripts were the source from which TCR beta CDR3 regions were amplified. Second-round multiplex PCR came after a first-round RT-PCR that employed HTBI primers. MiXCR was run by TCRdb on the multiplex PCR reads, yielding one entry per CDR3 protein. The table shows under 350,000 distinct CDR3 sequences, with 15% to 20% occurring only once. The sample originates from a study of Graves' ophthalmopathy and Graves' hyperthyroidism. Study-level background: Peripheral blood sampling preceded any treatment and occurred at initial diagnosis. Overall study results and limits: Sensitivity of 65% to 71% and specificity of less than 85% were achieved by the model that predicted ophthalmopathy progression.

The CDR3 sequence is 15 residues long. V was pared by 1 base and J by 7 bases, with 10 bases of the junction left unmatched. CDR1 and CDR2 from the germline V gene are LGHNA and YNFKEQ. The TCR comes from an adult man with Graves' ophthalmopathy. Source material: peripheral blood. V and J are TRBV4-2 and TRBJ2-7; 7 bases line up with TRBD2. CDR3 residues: CASSQVGGSAREQYF. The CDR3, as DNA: TGTGCCAGCAGCCAAGTCGGGGGGAGTGCTAGGGAGCAGTACTTC.